This T cell receptor beta chain was captured by sequencing in a study of beta chain features in type 1 diabetes. TCRB transcripts that were expressed got sequenced, as all of the isolated RNA had been reverse transcribed. Method: immunoSEQ multiplex PCR; TCRdb's copy keeps in-frame clones and lacks some. The sample consists of about 230,000 clones, 7.5% to 10% of them appearing once. A single heparinised blood sample, averaging approximately 116 mL, was obtained per donor. CD4+ cells of the naive, central memory, regulatory and stem cell-like memory types were sorted via CD45RO/CCR7/CD25/CD127/CD95/CD27. This CDR3 is 11 amino acids long. Germline V gives CDR1 GTSNPN, CDR2 SVGIG (reference sequence). Trimming left V 1 base short and J 8 bases short, with 6 bases between. Note on this clone: Its antigen is not known.

Points from the study as a whole: When Type 1 diabetes patients were examined, their TCRB CDR3s proved moderately but significantly shorter in all four CD4+ subsets.

V usage is TRBV30 and J usage is TRBJ2-1; D may be TRBD1 (6 bases). Sequencing was carried out using naive CD4+ T cells from blood. The TCR comes from a woman between 18 and 29 years old in good health. In DNA, the CDR3 is TGTGCCTGGAGTGAGGGGGATGAGCAGTTCTTC. This sequence encodes CAWSEGDEQFF.